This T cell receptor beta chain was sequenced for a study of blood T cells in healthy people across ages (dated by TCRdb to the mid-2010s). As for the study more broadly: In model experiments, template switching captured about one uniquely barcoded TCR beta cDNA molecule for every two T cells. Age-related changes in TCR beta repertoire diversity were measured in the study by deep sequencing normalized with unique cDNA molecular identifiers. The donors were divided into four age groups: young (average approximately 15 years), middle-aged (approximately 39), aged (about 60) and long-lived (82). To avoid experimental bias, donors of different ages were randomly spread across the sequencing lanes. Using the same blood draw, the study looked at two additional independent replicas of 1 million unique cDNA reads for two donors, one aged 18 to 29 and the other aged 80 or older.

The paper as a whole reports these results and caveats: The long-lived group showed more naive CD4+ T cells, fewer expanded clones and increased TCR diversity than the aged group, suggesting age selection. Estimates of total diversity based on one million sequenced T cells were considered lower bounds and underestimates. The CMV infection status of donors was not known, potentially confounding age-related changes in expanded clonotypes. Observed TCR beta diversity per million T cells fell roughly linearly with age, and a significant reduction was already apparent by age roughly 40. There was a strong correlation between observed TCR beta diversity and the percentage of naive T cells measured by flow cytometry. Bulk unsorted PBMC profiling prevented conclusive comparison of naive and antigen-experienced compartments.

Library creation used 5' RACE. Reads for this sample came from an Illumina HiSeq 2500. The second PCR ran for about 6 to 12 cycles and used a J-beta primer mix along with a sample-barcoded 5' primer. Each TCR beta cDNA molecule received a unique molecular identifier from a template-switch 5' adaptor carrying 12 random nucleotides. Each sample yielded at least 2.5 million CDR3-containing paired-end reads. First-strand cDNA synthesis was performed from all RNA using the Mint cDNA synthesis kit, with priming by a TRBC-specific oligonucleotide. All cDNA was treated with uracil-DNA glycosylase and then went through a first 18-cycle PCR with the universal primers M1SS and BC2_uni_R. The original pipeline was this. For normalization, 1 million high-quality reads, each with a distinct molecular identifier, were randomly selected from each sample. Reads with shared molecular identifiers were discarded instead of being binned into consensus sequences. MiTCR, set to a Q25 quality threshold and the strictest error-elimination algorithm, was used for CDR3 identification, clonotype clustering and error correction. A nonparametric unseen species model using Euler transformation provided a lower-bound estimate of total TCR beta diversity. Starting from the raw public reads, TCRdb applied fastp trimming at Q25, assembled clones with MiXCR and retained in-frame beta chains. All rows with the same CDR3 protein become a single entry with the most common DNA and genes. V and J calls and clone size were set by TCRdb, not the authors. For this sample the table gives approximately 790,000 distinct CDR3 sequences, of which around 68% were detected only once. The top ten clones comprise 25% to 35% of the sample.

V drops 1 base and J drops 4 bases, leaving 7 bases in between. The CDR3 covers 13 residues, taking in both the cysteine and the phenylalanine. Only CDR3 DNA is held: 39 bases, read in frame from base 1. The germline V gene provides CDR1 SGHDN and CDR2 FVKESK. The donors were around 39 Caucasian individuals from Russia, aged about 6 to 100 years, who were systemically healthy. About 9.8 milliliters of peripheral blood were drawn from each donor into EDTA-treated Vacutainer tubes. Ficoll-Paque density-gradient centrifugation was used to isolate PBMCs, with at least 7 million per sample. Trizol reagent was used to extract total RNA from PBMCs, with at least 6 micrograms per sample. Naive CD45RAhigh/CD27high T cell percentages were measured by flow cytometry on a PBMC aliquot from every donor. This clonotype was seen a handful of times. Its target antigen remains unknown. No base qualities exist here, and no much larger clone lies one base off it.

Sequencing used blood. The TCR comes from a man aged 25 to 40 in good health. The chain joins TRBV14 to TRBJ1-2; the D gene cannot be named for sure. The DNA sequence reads TGTGCCAGCAGCCAAGGGACCCTCTATGGCTACACCTTC. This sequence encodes CASSQGTLYGYTF.